The 9 T cell receptor beta chains presented below share a single source sample, sequenced in a study of chemoradiotherapy in HPV16-positive cancers. Measured with immunoSEQ multiplex PCR; TCRdb has only the in-frame clones, and not every one. The repertoire holds around 6,200 clones, with approximately 79% as singletons. This specimen consisted of tumor tissue, obtained from a patient who underwent chemoradiotherapy. These receptors were obtained from a human donor with HPV-associated anogenital cancer.

This clone appeared once. The chain employs TRBV2 and TRBJ1-5; 8 bases fit TRBD1. The CDR3 is 15 amino acids. The V segment lost 6 bases and the J segment 5 bases; nucleotides outside the gene matches: 9. Germline assignment: CDR1 SNHLY and CDR2 FYNNEI. CDR3 DNA sequence: TGTGCCAGCAGGGGACGGACAGGGATCGATCAGCCCCAGCATTTT. Translated: CASRGRTGIDQPQHF.

Only a few counts were recorded for this clone. V and J are TRBV19 and TRBJ1-1; D unresolved. V lost 3 bases to trimming and J lost 4 bases, with 12 bases between them. The length of the CDR3 is 14 residues. Germline CDR1 LNHDA, CDR2 SQIVND (reference sequence). The CDR3 loop reads CASSIGLEATEAFF. The CDR3 nucleotides are TGTGCCAGTAGTATCGGTCTGGAGGCCACTGAAGCTTTCTTT.

This clone was found once. V and J are TRBV28 and TRBJ1-5, with D tentatively TRBD1 (5 bases). V lost 3 bases and J 5 bases, leaving 17 bases between the germline ends. Germline V gene data show CDR1 as MDHEN and CDR2 as SYDVKM. There are 16 residues in the CDR3. For the CDR3, the DNA is TGTGCCAGCAGTTTGAATCCGGGGGTGAAGGATCAGCCCCAGCATTTT. It translates to CASSLNPGVKDQPQHF.

The gene calls are TRBV7-3 and TRBJ2-7; D perhaps matches TRBD1 (5 bases). CDR3 length: 15 residues. The V and J ends lost 5 bases and 3 bases respectively, with 17 bases between them. Looked up from germline, CDR1 is SGHTA and CDR2 is FQGTGA. The chain's CDR3 is CASSPITGPIYEQYF. CDR3 bases: TGTGCCAGCAGCCCTATTACAGGACCCATCTACGAGCAGTACTTC.

This clone was seen a single time. The chain joins TRBV28 to TRBJ1-4; unclear D gene. There are 16 residues in the CDR3. The V end lost 6 bases, the J end lost 9 bases, and 23 bases lay between the germline ends. CDR1 is MDHEN, CDR2 SYDVKM, per germline. The CDR3 region is CASSFSKQRPSQKLFF. The CDR3 DNA is TGTGCCAGCAGCTTCTCTAAACAGCGGCCATCCCAAAAACTGTTTTTT.

V usage is TRBV28 and J usage is TRBJ2-1; unclear D gene. V was cut by 6 bases and J by 13 bases, with 19 bases left in between. Germline CDR1 and CDR2: MDHEN and SYDVKM. CDR3 length equals 13 residues. The CDR3 is CASSPSSLAGQFF. For the CDR3, the DNA is TGTGCCAGCAGCCCATCTTCCTTGGCCGGCCAGTTCTTC.

The chain employs TRBV4-1 and TRBJ1-2; D gene unclear. The CDR3 spans 15 residues. Germline CDR1 MGHRA, CDR2 YSYEKL. V dropped 6 bases and J dropped 1 base, with 15 bases sitting between them. The CDR3 reads CASRLQDIVNYGYTF. The CDR3 DNA reads TGCGCCAGCAGACTTCAAGACATAGTTAACTATGGCTACACCTTC.

The rearrangement links TRBV4-2 to TRBJ1-1; D is perhaps TRBD1 (6 bases). The CDR3 sequence is 14 residues long. The germline gives CDR1 LGHNA, CDR2 YNFKEQ. The V end was cut by 1 base, the J end by 5 bases, with 11 bases between. This CDR3 reads CASSQVQGGTEAFF. The CDR3 region has the DNA TGTGCCAGCAGCCAAGTACAGGGTGGGACTGAAGCTTTCTTT.

The chain joins TRBV11-2 to TRBJ1-2; the D is unclear. Germline V lookup: CDR1 SGHAT, CDR2 FQNNGV. V lost 2 bases to trimming and J lost 8 bases, with 27 bases between them. The CDR3 contains 18 residues. The CDR3 nucleotides read TGTGCCAGCAGCTTAATCTTATATCTGGGCCCCCACCTACGGGGCTACACCTTC. This encodes CASSLILYLGPHLRGYTF.